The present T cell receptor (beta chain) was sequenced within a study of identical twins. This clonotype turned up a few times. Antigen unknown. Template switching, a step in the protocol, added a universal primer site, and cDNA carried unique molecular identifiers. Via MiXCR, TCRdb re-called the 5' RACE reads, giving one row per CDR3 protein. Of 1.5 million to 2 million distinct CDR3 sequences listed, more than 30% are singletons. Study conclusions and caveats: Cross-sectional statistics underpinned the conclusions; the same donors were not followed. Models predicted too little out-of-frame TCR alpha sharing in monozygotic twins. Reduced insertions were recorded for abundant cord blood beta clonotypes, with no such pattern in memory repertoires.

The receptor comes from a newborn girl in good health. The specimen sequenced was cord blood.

The CDR3 spells CASSFRTGSKHF. CDR3 sequence (DNA): TGTGCCAGCAGTTTTCGGACAGGGAGTAAGCATTTT. The chain couples TRBV12-3 or TRBV12-4 to TRBJ1-5, with 8 bases aligning to TRBD1. The V segment lost 3 bases and the J segment 14 bases; nucleotides outside the gene matches: 6. CDR3 size: 12 residues.